The present entry profiles one TCR beta chain with its context. The CDR3 is made up of 16 amino acids. Germline V lookup: CDR1 MRHNA, CDR2 SNTAGT. Deletions cut 11 bases from V and 3 bases from J, with 25 bases between. The data were obtained in a study of blood T cells in healthy people across ages. Every participating donor contributed 8.5 to 10 milliliters of peripheral blood through a draw. Samples each yielded at least 6 micrograms of total RNA. It was with a sample-barcoded 5' primer and a J-beta primer mix that a second PCR of roughly 7 to 12 cycles was run. TCRdb passed the 5' RACE reads through MiXCR, listing each CDR3 protein once. The sample has 1,300,000 or so distinct CDR3 sequences; around 55% are singletons.

This TCR was sampled from a young man in good health. What was sequenced was blood. The J gene is TRBJ2-5, the V gene TRBV6-4; D perhaps matches TRBD2 (6 bases). CDR3 in DNA: TGTGCCGCCACTGGGGCGGGGACCCACCTCAAAGAGACCCAGTACTTC. It yields the protein CAATGAGTHLKETQYF.